This T cell receptor (beta chain) was identified in a study of shared clonotypes between healthy human individuals. V dropped 2 bases and J dropped 1; count of bases not matched to a gene: 8. CDR1 and CDR2 from the germline V gene are SGHAT and FQNNGV. This CDR3 has 17 residues. The data were produced by immunoSEQ multiplex PCR, yet TCRdb's version contains in-frame clones alone and is incomplete. The sample carries more than 500,000 clones, 90% to 96% recorded once. This clonotype was obtained from a woman in her thirties in good health. This chain connects TRBV11-2 to TRBJ2-7; 10 nucleotides line up with TRBD2. Material for sequencing was naive CD4+ T cells sorted from blood. Subset given: CD45RA+ positively selected. The DNA of the CDR3 is TGTGCCAGCAGCTTATCTCCAGCGGGAGGGCCTTCCTACGAGCAGTACTTC. This gives the protein CASSLSPAGGPSYEQYF.